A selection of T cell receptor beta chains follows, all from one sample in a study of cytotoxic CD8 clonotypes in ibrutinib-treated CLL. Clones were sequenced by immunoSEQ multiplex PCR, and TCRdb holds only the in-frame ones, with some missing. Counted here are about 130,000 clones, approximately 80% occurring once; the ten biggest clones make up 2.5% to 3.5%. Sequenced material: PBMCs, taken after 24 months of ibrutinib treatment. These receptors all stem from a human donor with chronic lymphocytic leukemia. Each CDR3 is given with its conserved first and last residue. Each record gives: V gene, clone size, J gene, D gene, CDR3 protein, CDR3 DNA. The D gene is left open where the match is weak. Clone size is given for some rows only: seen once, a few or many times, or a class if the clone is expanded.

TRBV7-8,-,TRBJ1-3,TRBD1,CASSLDRGLGNTIYF,TGTGCCAGCAGCTTAGACAGGGGTCTTGGAAACACCATATATTTT
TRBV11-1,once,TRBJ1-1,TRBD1,CASSLPRDRGISEAFF,TGTGCCAGCAGCTTACCCCGGGACAGGGGGATCTCTGAAGCTTTCTTT
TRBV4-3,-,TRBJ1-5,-,CASSQDLVGLMPQHF,TGCGCCAGCAGCCAAGATCTTGTGGGGCTTATGCCCCAGCATTTT
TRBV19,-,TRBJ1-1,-,CASTPGSLVAFF,TGTGCCAGCACCCCGGGATCTCTGGTAGCTTTCTTT
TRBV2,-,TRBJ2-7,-,CASRSSYEQYF,TGTGCCAGCAGGTCTAGCTACGAGCAGTACTTC
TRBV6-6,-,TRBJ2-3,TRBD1,CASSYSGQDSSDTQYF,TGTGCCAGCAGTTACTCGGGACAGGATTCATCAGATACGCAGTATTTT
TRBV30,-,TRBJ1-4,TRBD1,CAWSGDRTNEKLFF,TGTGCCTGGAGTGGGGACAGGACTAATGAAAAACTGTTTTTT
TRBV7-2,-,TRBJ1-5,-,CASSRRIDSNQPQHF,TGTGCCAGCAGCCGACGGATTGATAGCAATCAGCCCCAGCATTTT
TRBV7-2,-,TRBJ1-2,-,CASSPAAGNYGYTF,TGTGCCAGCAGCCCGGCGGCAGGGAACTATGGCTACACCTTC
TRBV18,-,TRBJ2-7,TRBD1,CASSPPGQGMGYEQYF,TGTGCCAGCTCACCCCCGGGACAGGGTATGGGCTACGAGCAGTACTTC
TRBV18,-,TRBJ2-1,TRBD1,CASSPYTGGENEQFF,TGTGCCAGCTCGCCTTATACAGGGGGCGAGAATGAGCAGTTCTTC
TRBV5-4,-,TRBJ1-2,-,CASSHRTEPGDYGYTF,TGTGCCAGCAGCCACCGGACAGAACCCGGAGACTATGGCTACACCTTC
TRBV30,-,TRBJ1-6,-,CAWRDSYNSPLHF,TGTGCCTGGAGGGACAGCTATAATTCACCCCTCCACTTT
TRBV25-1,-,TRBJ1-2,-,CASSRTRNYGYTF,TGTGCCAGCAGTCGGACACGTAACTATGGCTACACCTTC
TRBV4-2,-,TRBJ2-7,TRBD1,CASSQDRGLYEQYF,TGTGCCAGCAGCCAAGACAGGGGGCTCTACGAGCAGTACTTC
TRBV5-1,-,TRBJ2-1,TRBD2,CASSPELAGVRGQFF,TGCGCCAGCAGCCCGGAACTAGCGGGGGTCAGGGGGCAGTTCTTC
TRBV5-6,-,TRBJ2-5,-,CASSFFGQTQYF,TGTGCCAGCAGCTTCTTCGGTCAGACCCAGTACTTC
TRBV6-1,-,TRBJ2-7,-,CASSEVVYTAYEQYF,TGTGCCAGCAGTGAAGTTGTTTACACCGCCTACGAGCAGTACTTC
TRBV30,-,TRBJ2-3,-,CAWGGQAVDTQYF,TGTGCCTGGGGAGGGCAGGCGGTAGATACGCAGTATTTT
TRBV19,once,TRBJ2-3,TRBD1,CASSSTGTTDTQYF,TGTGCCAGTAGCTCGACAGGGACCACAGATACGCAGTATTTT
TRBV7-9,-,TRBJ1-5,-,CASSLIDQPQHF,TGTGCCAGCAGCTTAATCGATCAGCCCCAGCATTTT
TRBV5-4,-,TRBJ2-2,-,CASSLGSGHNTGELFF,TGTGCCAGCAGCTTGGGCTCGGGACACAACACCGGGGAGCTGTTTTTT
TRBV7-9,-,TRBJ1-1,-,CASRIGGNTEAFF,TGTGCCAGCAGGATCGGGGGGAACACTGAAGCTTTCTTT